The clone carrying this T cell receptor beta chain is a singleton in its sample. Its antigen is unknown. The data stem from a study of shared clonotypes between healthy human individuals. This CDR3 contains 15 residues. V shed 6 bases and J 5 bases; nucleotides not matched to a gene: 7. In germline, CDR1 is MNHEY, CDR2 SMNVEV (reference sequence). Profiled with immunoSEQ multiplex PCR; TCRdb holds only in-frame clones, not every one. The data show millions of clones, just over 90% seen once. Regarding the study as a whole: Non-shared clonotypes showed lower generation probabilities than clonotypes common to all four donors. Sequencing depth was predicted to influence how clonotypes are shared among donors. Sampling involved blood alone; tissue repertoires likely differ. Donors were few, which limited the genetic and exposure-history diversity represented.

The origin of this receptor is a man aged 18 to 29 in good health. Some clones in this sample may be carry-over from other donors' samples. The chain recombines TRBV27 with TRBJ2-5, with 12 bases lining up with TRBD2. The sequencing sample was made of naive CD4+ T cells from PBMCs. Regarding subset: CD45RA+ positively selected. The chain's CDR3 is CASRETSGSRETQYF. Written as DNA, the CDR3 is TGTGCCAGCAGGGAGACTAGCGGGAGTAGGGAGACCCAGTACTTC.